This T cell receptor (beta chain) came from a study of cytomegalovirus exposure and HLA in healthy donors. The CDR3 is 15 amino acids. Germline CDR1 MNHEY, CDR2 SMNVEV (reference sequence). Trimming shortened V by 7 bases and J by 0 bases, and 16 bases separated the two germline ends. Use of 60 Vbeta and 13 Jbeta primers characterized the PCR. Profiled with immunoSEQ multiplex PCR; TCRdb holds only in-frame clones, not every one. The sample has 150,000 to 200,000 clones; 81% are singletons. Sequenced input: PBMCs. The clonotype comes from a man aged 18 to 29 in good health and CMV-seronegative. The chain employs TRBV27 and TRBJ2-7; maybe TRBD1 (6 bases). The CDR3 sequence: CASTPFVGASYEQYF. The CDR3 DNA sequence: TGTGCCAGCACCCCTTTTGTGGGGGCCTCCTACGAGCAGTACTTC.